Each of the 21 T cell receptor beta chains below was sequenced from the same sample in a study of CD8 T cells in ankylosing spondylitis (dated by TCRdb to 2016 to 2017). Libraries were constructed by 5' RACE. Sequencing took place on an Illumina HiSeq 2500. TCRdb cleaned the public reads at Q25 with fastp, built clones with MiXCR and kept in-frame beta chains. Under each unique CDR3 protein, matching rows form one entry showing the most common genes and DNA. This sample comprises around 770,000 distinct CDR3 sequences, 19% of them detected only once. The ten largest clones take up about 19% of the sample. What the study reported, not specific to this receptor: Blood from ankylosing spondylitis patients appeared to be characterized by a TCR beta motif composed of eight highly homologous amino acid variants.

The antigens of these receptors remain unknown. Sequencing was carried out using blood, either unsorted or a sorted T cell fraction (not recorded which). The receptors derive from a male donor with ankylosing spondylitis.

This chain joins TRBV7-8 and TRBJ2-7; the D gene is possibly TRBD2 (5 bases). Germline V gene sequence: CDR1 SGHVS, CDR2 FQNEAQ. V gave up 1 base and J gave up 3 bases, with 10 bases separating them. This CDR3 spans 14 amino acids. As DNA, the CDR3 is TGTGCCAGCAGCTTAGGGGGAGCATTCTACGAGCAGTACTTC. Its protein product is CASSLGGAFYEQYF. The full variable domain, in which reference TRBV7-8 and TRBJ2-7 provide the parts outside the CDR3, is GAGVSQSPRYKVAKRGQDVALRCDPISGHVSLFWYQQALGQGPEFLTYFQNEAQLDKSGLPSDRFFAERPEGSVSTLKIQRTQQEDSAVYLCASSLGGAFYEQYFGPGTRLTVT.

The chain joins TRBV7-8 to TRBJ2-7, with 7 bases aligning to TRBD2. Trimming took 1 base from V and 2 from J; bases not matched to a gene: 8. CDR3 length equals 16 residues. Per germline, CDR1 SGHVS and CDR2 FQNEAQ. CDR3 sequence: CASSLVSSGAAYEQYF. The CDR3 DNA reads as TGTGCCAGCAGCTTAGTTTCGAGCGGGGCGGCCTACGAGCAGTACTTC.

This clonotype was detected a few times. The chain combines TRBV9 with TRBJ1-3, with D perhaps TRBD1 (5 bases). Trimming took off 4 bases at V and 1 base at J, with 12 bases between the two ends. CDR3 size: 15 residues. The germline V gene has CDR1 SGDLS and CDR2 YYNGEE. In DNA form, the CDR3 reads TGTGCCAGCAGCCGGGGGGACGATTCTGGAAACACCATATATTTT. This sequence encodes CASSRGDDSGNTIYF.

A few counts support this clonotype. The CDR3 DNA follows: TGTGCCAGCAGCCCCCCTTTGGGCTCCTACAATGAGCAGTTCTTC. It is translated as CASSPPLGSYNEQFF. The chain recombines TRBV9 with TRBJ2-1; no firm D call. The CDR3 has 15 residues. Trimming removed 4 bases from V and 0 bases from J, with 11 bases in between. The V gene's germline CDR1 is SGDLS and CDR2 YYNGEE.

The chain has TRBV12-3 or TRBV12-4 and TRBJ1-1; D gene uncertain. Between the trimmed V and J ends, which lost 7 bases and 1 base, there was a span of 13 bases. This CDR3 has 14 amino acids. Here the CDR3 reads CASTRLRGNTEAFF. The CDR3 nucleotides are TGTGCCAGCACCCGACTTCGAGGGAACACTGAAGCTTTCTTT.

The sample holds many counts of this clonotype. The chain employs TRBV29-1 and TRBJ2-1; no definite D call. CDR1 is SQVTM, CDR2 ANQGSEA, per germline. The CDR3 sequence is 16 residues long. V lost 0 bases, J lost 0 bases, and 12 bases lay in between. CDR3 protein: CSVEDREQHSYNEQFF. The DNA of the CDR3 is TGCAGCGTTGAAGATCGAGAACAGCACTCCTACAATGAGCAGTTCTTC.

In its sample, this clonotype was seen a few times. The chain links TRBV27 to TRBJ1-2; D unclear. V was pared by 2 bases and J by 1 base, with 8 bases between. Germline lookup yields CDR1 MNHEY and CDR2 SMNVEV (reference sequence). This CDR3 spans 14 amino acids. The CDR3 is CASSLKLGNYGYTF. Here the CDR3 DNA reads TGTGCCAGCAGTTTAAAGTTGGGTAACTATGGCTACACCTTC.

The chain joins TRBV30 to TRBJ2-7, with 7 bases identical to TRBD2. V gave up 2 bases and J gave up 3 bases; unmatched junction bases: 7. The CDR3 covers 14 residues. CDR1 is GTSNPN, CDR2 SVGIG, per germline (reference sequence). CDR3 in DNA: TGTGCCTGGAGTAGGGAGGGTGCTAACTACGAGCAGTACTTC. Its translation is CAWSREGANYEQYF.

To note about this clonotype: Sequence at one end of the junction differs from germline and may be a read error. The rearrangement uses TRBV5-1 and TRBJ2-1; TRBD2 matches at 7 bases. Germline CDR1 and CDR2: SGHRS and YFSETQ. CDR3 size: 15 residues. CDR3 residues: CASSLGGSPPNEQFF. The CDR3, as DNA: TGCGCCAGCAGTTTGGGCGGGAGCCCCCCAAATGAGCAGTTCTTC.

A few counts support this clonotype. V usage is TRBV20-1 and J usage is TRBJ1-1; D call uncertain. The CDR3 totals 15 residues. Trimming cost V 3 bases and J 0 bases, with 14 bases left between them. Germline V gene data show CDR1 as DFQATT and CDR2 as SNEGSKA (reference sequence). The CDR3 spells CSARKWPAMNTEAFF. CDR3 nucleotides: TGCAGTGCTAGGAAGTGGCCCGCCATGAACACTGAAGCTTTCTTT.

The chain recombines TRBV28 with TRBJ2-7; possibly TRBD1 for D (5 bases). The CDR3 is 14 residues long. CDR1 is MDHEN, CDR2 SYDVKM, per germline. Trimming removed 4 bases from V and 5 bases from J, with 15 bases in between. The CDR3 DNA is TGTGCCAGCAGTTCCAGGACACCGGTAAACGAGCAGTACTTC. Amino acids: CASSSRTPVNEQYF.

This chain joins TRBV20-1 and TRBJ1-1, with D uncertain. The CDR3 sequence is 13 residues long. CDR1 and CDR2 (germline): DFQATT, SNEGSKA (reference sequence). V lost 3 bases and J 2 bases, leaving 10 bases between the germline ends. CDR3 residues: CSASPTLNTEAFF. In DNA form, the CDR3 reads TGCAGTGCTAGCCCCACCCTCAACACTGAAGCTTTCTTT.

This rearrangement joins TRBV5-6 to TRBJ2-7; D may correspond to TRBD1 or TRBD2 (5 bases each). This CDR3 is 15 amino acids long. V was clipped by 5 bases and J by 3 bases, with 18 bases between them. CDR1 and CDR2 (germline): SGHDT, YYEEEE. CDR3 nucleotide sequence: TGTGCCAGCAGTTTCGGGACGAACCCTATCTACGAGCAGTACTTC. Protein sequence: CASSFGTNPIYEQYF.

This clonotype came up many times. The chain links TRBV20-1 to TRBJ2-7; 11 nucleotides align to TRBD2. This CDR3 has 14 residues. Looked up from germline, CDR1 is DFQATT and CDR2 is SNEGSKA (reference sequence). V shed 6 bases and J 4 bases; nucleotides not matched to a gene: 8. The CDR3 DNA reads TGCAGTGCAACCTCACTAGCGGGAGCATACGAGCAGTACTTC. Translation: CSATSLAGAYEQYF.

This clonotype has a count of ten or more. This chain's CDR3 is CASSPGTGRDQPQHF. CDR3 nucleotides: TGTGCCAGCTCACCAGGGACAGGAAGAGATCAGCCCCAGCATTTT. The chain combines TRBV18 with TRBJ1-5, with 8 positions matching TRBD1. CDR3 length: 15 residues. In germline, CDR1 is KGHSH, CDR2 LQKENI. Trimming at V came to 2 bases and at J to 5 bases, leaving 5 bases not matched to a gene.

This clonotype was counted a few times. This sequence joins TRBV28 and TRBJ1-5; 7 bases align to TRBD1. CDR3 length equals 15 residues. V shed 3 bases and J 3 bases; nucleotides not matched to a gene: 5. Germline CDR1 reads MDHEN; CDR2 reads SYDVKM. The CDR3 DNA is TGTGCCAGCAGTTTTGACAGGGTGGTCAATCAGCCCCAGCATTTT. Its protein product is CASSFDRVVNQPQHF.

This clonotype came up a few times. This chain connects TRBV5-1 to TRBJ2-7; D is unresolved. Germline values: CDR1 SGHRS, CDR2 YFSETQ. The length of the CDR3 is 15 residues. Trimming took 0 bases from V and 0 from J, leaving 10 bases between them. CDR3 bases: TGCGCCAGCAGCTTGGACGGGCTGAGCTCCTACGAGCAGTACTTC. This encodes CASSLDGLSSYEQYF. Looking up the rest from reference TRBV5-1 and TRBJ2-7 gives the full variable domain: KAGVTQTPRYLIKTRGQQVTLSCSPISGHRSVSWYQQTPGQGLQFLFEYFSETQRNKGNFPGRFSGRQFSNSRSEMNVSTLELGDSALYLCASSLDGLSSYEQYFGPGTRLTVT.

This clonotype was detected a few times. The CDR3 reads CASLWWGEAFF. The CDR3 DNA sequence: TGTGCCAGCCTCTGGTGGGGTGAAGCTTTCTTT. This sequence joins TRBV6-2 or TRBV6-3 and TRBJ1-1, with no clear D. Germline V CDR1 and CDR2: MNHEY, SVGEGT. The CDR3 length is 11 residues. Trimming removed 8 bases at V and 7 bases at J, with 11 bases between.

This clonotype was picked up a small number of times. The V and J genes are TRBV6-5 and TRBJ1-4, with a possible D match to TRBD1 (6 bases). The V gene's germline CDR1 is MNHEY and CDR2 SVGAGI. Trimming removed 3 bases from V and 2 bases from J, with 10 bases in between. The CDR3 has 15 residues. CDR3 DNA sequence: TGTGCCAGCAGTTATCAGGGGCATACTAATGAAAAACTGTTTTTT. Translating it yields CASSYQGHTNEKLFF.

The chain joins TRBV6-1 to TRBJ2-3; D gene ambiguous. Germline assignment: CDR1 MNHNS and CDR2 SASEGT. V was clipped by 3 bases and J by 4 bases, with 8 bases between them. This CDR3 spans 13 amino acids. CDR3 amino acids: CASSEVLADTQYF. CDR3 coding DNA: TGTGCCAGCAGTGAGGTCTTAGCAGATACGCAGTATTTT.

The chain recombines TRBV4-1 with TRBJ2-5; 9 nucleotides line up with TRBD2. The CDR3 runs to 16 residues. V trimming: 0 bases; J trimming: 9 bases; junction bases outside the gene matches: 11. The germline V gene has CDR1 MGHRA and CDR2 YSYEKL. CDR3 sequence (DNA): TGCGCCAGCAGCCAAGATCCCTACGCGGGGGGGAGGGCCCAGTACTTC. This encodes CASSQDPYAGGRAQYF.